The 8 T cell receptor beta chains below come from one sample, sequenced in a study of blood T cell repertoires in COVID-19. Data came from immunoSEQ multiplex PCR; TCRdb stores just in-frame clones and leaves some out. The table has about 440,000 clones, 80% to 95% seen once. The source material was PBMCs or T cells enriched from blood (not recorded which). These receptors were taken from a man between 18 and 35 years old who had recovered from COVID-19.

The chain recombines TRBV27 with TRBJ2-5, with D perhaps matching TRBD1 (6 bases). The germline V gene has CDR1 MNHEY and CDR2 SMNVEV (reference sequence). The CDR3 covers 15 residues. V lost 5 bases and J lost 1, with 14 bases in between. The CDR3 sequence: CASSGEQGVQETQYF. The CDR3 DNA sequence: TGTGCCAGCAGTGGGGAACAGGGAGTCCAAGAGACCCAGTACTTC.

The V call is TRBV30, the J call TRBJ1-2; a weak D match, TRBD1 (5 bases). Trimming removed 0 bases at V and 4 bases at J, with 12 bases between. Germline CDR1 is GTSNPN and CDR2 is SVGIG (reference sequence). The CDR3 has 14 amino acids. The CDR3: CAWSVLGPGYGYTF. The CDR3 DNA follows: TGTGCCTGGAGTGTACTGGGGCCAGGCTATGGCTACACCTTC.

This chain connects TRBV7-9 to TRBJ1-1; D unresolved. CDR1 and CDR2 (germline): SEHNR, FQNEAQ (reference sequence). This CDR3 is built from 14 residues. V lost 3 bases to trimming and J lost 0 bases, with 8 bases between them. The CDR3 region is CASSFPVLNTEAFF. CDR3 bases: TGTGCCAGCAGCTTCCCTGTCCTGAACACTGAAGCTTTCTTT.

CDR3 protein: CAWTTPLDSPLHF. The DNA of the CDR3 is TGTGCCTGGACTACCCCACTGGATTCACCCCTCCACTTT. The chain links TRBV30 to TRBJ1-6; D unclear. The CDR3 has 13 residues. CDR1 and CDR2 (germline): GTSNPN, SVGIG (reference sequence). With 4 bases removed from V and 8 bases from J, the gap between germline ends came to 12 bases. Looking up the rest from reference TRBV30 and TRBJ1-6 gives the full variable domain: SQTIHQWPATLVQPVGSPLSLECTVEGTSNPNLYWYRQAAGRGLQLLFYSVGIGQISSEVPQNLSASRPQDRQFILSSKKLLLSDSGFYLCAWTTPLDSPLHFGNGTRLTVT.

This chain uses TRBV24-1 with TRBJ1-2; 8 positions agree with TRBD1. Germline-derived CDR1 and CDR2 are KGHDR and SFDVKD. This CDR3 is built from 16 residues. Trimming cost V 3 bases and J 8 bases; bases outside gene matches: 13. The CDR3 reads CATSDGPGQGESGYTF. The CDR3 DNA follows: TGTGCCACCAGTGATGGACCCGGACAGGGAGAGAGCGGCTACACCTTC.

To note about this clone: The same CDR3 can be traced to other DNA sequences in this sample. The rearrangement uses TRBV28 and TRBJ1-1; D gene unclear. CDR1 and CDR2 (germline): MDHEN, SYDVKM. The CDR3 totals 14 residues. V gave up 6 bases and J gave up 0 bases, with 11 bases separating them. The CDR3 spells CASSPPDMNTEAFF. The CDR3 bases are TGTGCCAGCAGCCCGCCAGACATGAACACTGAAGCTTTCTTT.

This clone has just one count. The V and J genes are TRBV5-1 and TRBJ1-6, with TRBD1 matching over 9 bases. CDR3 length equals 15 residues. V shed 5 bases and J 7 bases; nucleotides not matched to a gene: 7. Germline lookup yields CDR1 SGHRS and CDR2 YFSETQ. The CDR3 DNA reads TGCGCCAGCAGTTCCGGGACAGGGTCGAATTCACCCCTCCACTTT. Encoded protein: CASSSGTGSNSPLHF.

The chain links TRBV11-2 to TRBJ2-7; 10 bases fit TRBD2. J lost 5 bases, V lost 4 bases, and 5 bases had no gene match. Germline-derived CDR1 and CDR2 are SGHAT and FQNNGV. The CDR3 consists of 14 residues. The CDR3 DNA reads TGTGCCAGCAGCTGGGGGACTAGCGCAGACGAGCAGTACTTC. Protein product: CASSWGTSADEQYF.